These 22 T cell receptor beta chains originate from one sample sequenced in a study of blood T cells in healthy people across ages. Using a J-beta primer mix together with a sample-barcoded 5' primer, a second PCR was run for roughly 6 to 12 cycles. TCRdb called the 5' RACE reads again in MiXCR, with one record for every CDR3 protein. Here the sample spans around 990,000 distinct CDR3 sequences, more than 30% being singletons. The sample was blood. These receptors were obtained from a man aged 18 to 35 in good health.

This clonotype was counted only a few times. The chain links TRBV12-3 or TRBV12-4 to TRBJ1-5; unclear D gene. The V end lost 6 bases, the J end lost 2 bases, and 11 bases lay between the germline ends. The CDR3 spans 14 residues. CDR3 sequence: CASSANLGNQPQHF. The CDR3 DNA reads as TGTGCCAGCAGCGCAAATCTTGGCAATCAGCCCCAGCATTTT.

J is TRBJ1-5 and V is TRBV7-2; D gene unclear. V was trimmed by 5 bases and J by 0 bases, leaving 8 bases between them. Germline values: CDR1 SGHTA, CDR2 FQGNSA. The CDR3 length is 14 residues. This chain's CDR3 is CASSPGISNQPQHF. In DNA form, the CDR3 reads TGTGCCAGCAGCCCCGGTATTAGCAATCAGCCCCAGCATTTT.

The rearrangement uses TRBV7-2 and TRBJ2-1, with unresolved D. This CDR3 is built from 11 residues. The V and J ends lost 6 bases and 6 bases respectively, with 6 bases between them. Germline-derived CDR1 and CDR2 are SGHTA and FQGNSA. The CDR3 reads CASRQSNEQFF. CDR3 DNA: TGTGCCAGCAGGCAGAGCAATGAGCAGTTCTTC.

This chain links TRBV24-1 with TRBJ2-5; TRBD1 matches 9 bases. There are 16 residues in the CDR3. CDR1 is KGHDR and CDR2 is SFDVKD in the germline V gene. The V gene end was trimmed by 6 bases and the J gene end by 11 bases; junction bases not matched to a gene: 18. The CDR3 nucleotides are TGTGCCACCAGTTCTACTACCGGGACAGGGTTCGGTGAGCAGTACTTC. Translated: CATSSTTGTGFGEQYF.

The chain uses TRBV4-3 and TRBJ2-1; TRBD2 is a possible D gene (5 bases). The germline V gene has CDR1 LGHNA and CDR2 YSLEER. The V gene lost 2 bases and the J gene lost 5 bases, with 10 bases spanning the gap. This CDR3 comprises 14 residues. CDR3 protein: CASSQHHGDNEQFF. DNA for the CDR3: TGCGCCAGCAGCCAACACCACGGGGACAATGAGCAGTTCTTC.

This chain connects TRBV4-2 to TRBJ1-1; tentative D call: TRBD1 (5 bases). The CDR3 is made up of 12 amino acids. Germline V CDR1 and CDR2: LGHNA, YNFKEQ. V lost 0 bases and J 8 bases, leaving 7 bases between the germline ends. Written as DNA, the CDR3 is TGTGCCAGCAGCCAAGATGCAGGGGAAGCTTTCTTT. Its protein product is CASSQDAGEAFF.

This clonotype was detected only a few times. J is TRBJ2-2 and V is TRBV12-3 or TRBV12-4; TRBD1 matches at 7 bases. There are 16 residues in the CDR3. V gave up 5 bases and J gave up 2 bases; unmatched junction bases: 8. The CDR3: CASSPHRGENTGELFF. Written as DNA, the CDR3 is TGTGCCAGCAGTCCACACAGGGGCGAAAACACCGGGGAGCTGTTTTTT.

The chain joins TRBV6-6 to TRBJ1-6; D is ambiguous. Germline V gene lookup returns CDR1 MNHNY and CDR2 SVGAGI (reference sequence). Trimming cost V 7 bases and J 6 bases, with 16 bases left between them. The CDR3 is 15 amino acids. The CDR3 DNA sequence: TGTGCCAGCAAGAGCTCGGATAGTTTTAATTCACCCCTCCACTTT. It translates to CASKSSDSFNSPLHF.

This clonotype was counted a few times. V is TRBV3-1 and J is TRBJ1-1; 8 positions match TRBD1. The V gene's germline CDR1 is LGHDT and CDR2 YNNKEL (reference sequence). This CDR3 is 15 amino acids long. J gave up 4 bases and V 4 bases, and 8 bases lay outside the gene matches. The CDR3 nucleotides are TGTGCCAGCAGCCCACGGACAGGGTTGGTCACTGAAGCTTTCTTT. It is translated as CASSPRTGLVTEAFF.

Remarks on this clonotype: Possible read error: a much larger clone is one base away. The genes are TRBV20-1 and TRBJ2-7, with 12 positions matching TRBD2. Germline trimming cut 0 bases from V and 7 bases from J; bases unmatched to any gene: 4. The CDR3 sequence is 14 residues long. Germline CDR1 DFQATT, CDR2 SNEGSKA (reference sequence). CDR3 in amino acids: CSARELAGGNEQYF. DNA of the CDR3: TGCAGTGCTAGAGAGCTAGCGGGGGGGAATGAGCAGTACTTC.

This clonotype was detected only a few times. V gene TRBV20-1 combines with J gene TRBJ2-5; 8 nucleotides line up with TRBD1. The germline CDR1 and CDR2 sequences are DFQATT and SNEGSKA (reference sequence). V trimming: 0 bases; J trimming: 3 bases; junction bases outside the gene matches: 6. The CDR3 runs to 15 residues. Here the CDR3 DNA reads TGCAGTGCTAGAGATGGGCAGGGGGCAAAAGAGACCCAGTACTTC. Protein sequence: CSARDGQGAKETQYF.

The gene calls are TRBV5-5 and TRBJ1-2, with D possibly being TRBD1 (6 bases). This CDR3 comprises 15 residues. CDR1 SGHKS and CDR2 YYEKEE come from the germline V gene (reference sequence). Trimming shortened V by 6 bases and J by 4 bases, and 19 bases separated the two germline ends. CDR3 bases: TGTGCCAGCAACCCCAATGGACAGCTCGTCTATGGCTACACCTTC. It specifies CASNPNGQLVYGYTF.

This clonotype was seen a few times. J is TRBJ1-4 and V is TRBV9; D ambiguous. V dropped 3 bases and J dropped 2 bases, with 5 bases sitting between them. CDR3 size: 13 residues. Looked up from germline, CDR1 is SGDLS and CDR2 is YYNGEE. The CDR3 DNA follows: TGTGCCAGCAGCGGAGGGACTAATGAAAAACTGTTTTTT. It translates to CASSGGTNEKLFF.

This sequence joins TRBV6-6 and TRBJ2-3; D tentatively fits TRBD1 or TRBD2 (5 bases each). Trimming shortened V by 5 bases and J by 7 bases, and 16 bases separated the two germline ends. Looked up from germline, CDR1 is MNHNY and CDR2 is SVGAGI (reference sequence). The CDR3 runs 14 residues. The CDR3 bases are TGTGCCAGCAGTCCCCCGGCAGGGAGTAATACGCAGTATTTT. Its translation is CASSPPAGSNTQYF.

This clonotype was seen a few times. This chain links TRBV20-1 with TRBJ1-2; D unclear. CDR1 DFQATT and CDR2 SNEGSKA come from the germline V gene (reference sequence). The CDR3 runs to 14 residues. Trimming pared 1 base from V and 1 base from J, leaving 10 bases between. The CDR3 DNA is TGCAGTGCTAGAGGTCAGAGTTTTAACTATGGCTACACCTTC. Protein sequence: CSARGQSFNYGYTF.

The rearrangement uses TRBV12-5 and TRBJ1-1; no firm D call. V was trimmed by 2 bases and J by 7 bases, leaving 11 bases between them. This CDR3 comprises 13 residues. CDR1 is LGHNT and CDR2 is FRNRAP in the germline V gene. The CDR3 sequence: CASGLTLLGEAFF. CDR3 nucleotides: TGTGCTAGTGGTTTGACCCTCTTGGGTGAAGCTTTCTTT.

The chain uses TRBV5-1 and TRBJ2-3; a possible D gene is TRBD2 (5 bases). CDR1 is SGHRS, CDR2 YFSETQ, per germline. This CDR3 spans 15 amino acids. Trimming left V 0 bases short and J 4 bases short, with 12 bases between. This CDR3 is CASSLVFGGADTQYF. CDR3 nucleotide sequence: TGCGCCAGCAGCTTGGTTTTTGGAGGAGCAGATACGCAGTATTTT.

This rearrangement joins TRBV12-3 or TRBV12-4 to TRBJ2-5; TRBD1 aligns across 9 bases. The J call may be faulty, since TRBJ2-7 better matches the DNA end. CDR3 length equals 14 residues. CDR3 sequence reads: CASRDRGDSYEQYF. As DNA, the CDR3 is TGTGCCAGCAGAGACAGGGGGGACTCCTACGAGCAGTACTTC.

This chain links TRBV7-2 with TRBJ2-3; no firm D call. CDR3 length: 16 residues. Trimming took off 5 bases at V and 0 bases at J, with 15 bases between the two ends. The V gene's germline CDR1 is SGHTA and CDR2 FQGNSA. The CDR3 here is CASSTGPSRSTDTQYF. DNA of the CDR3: TGTGCCAGCAGCACTGGGCCCAGTCGTAGCACAGATACGCAGTATTTT.

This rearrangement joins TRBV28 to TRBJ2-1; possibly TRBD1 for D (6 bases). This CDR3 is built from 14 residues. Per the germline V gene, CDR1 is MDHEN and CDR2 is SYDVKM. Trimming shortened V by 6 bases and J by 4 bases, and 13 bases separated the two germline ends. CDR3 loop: CASRAGTFYNEQFF. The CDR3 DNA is TGTGCCAGCAGAGCCGGGACATTTTACAATGAGCAGTTCTTC.

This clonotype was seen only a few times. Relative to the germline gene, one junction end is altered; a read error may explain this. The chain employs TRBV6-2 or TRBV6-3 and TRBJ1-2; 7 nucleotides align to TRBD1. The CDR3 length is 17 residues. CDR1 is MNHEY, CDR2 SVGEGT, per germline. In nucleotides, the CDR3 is TGTGCCGGCAGACTTCTGCAACCAGACAGGGATCTTTACGGCTACACCTTC. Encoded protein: CAGRLLQPDRDLYGYTF.

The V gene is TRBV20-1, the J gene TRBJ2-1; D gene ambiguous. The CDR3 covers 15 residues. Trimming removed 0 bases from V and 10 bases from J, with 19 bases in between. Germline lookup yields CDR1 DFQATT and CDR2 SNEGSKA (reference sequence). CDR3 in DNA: TGCAGTGCTAGAGATCCAGCTCTGAGTACTGGAGAGCAGTTCTTC. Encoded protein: CSARDPALSTGEQFF.